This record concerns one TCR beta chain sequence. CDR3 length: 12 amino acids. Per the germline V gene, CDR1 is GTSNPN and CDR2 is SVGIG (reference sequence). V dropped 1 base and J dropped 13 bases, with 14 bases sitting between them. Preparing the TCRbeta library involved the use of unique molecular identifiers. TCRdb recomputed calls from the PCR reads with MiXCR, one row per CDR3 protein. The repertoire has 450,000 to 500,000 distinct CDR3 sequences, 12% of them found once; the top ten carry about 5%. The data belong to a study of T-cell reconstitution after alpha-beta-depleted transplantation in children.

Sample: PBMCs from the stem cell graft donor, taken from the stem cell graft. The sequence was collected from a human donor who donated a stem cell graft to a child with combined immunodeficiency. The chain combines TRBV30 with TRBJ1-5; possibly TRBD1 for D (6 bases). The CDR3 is CAWSAEGGRQHF. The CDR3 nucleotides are TGTGCCTGGAGTGCTGAGGGGGGCCGGCAGCATTTT.